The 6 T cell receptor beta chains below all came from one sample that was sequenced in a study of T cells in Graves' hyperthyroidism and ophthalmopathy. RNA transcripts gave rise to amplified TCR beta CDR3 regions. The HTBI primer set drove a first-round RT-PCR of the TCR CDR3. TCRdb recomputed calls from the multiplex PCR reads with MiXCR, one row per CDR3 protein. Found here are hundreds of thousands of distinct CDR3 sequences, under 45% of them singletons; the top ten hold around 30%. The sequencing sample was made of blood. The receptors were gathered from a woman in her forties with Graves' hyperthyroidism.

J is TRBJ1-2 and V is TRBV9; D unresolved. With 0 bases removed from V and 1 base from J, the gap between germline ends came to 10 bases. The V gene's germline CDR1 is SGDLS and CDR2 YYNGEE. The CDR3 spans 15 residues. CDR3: CASSVAGGFNYGYTF. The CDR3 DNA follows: TGTGCCAGCAGCGTAGCGGGTGGATTTAACTATGGCTACACCTTC.

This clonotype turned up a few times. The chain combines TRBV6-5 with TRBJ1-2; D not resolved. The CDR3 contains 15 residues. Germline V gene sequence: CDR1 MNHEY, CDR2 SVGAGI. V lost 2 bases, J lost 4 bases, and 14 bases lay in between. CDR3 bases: TGTGCCAGCAGTTACGGTGGCAGAGCGATCTATGGCTACACCTTC. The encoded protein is CASSYGGRAIYGYTF.

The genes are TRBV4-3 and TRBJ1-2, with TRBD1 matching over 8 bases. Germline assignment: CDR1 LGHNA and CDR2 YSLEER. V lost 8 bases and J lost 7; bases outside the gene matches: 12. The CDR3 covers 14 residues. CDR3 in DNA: TGCGCCAGCCGGTCGACAGGGGTTTTTGGTGGCTACACCTTC. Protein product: CASRSTGVFGGYTF.

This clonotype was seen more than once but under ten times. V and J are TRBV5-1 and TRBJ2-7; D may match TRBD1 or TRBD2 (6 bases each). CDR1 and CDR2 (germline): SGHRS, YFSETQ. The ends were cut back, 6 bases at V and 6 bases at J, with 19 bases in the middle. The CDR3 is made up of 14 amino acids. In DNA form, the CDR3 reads TGCGCCAGCAACAAAGGGGGGCGGGCGTCCGAGCAGTACTTC. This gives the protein CASNKGGRASEQYF.

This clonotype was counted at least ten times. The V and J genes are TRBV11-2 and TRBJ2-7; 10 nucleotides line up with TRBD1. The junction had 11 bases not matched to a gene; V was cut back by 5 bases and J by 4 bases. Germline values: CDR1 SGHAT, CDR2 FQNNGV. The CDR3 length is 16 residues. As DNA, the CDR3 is TGTGCCAGCAGCCCATCGTGGGACAGGGGAGCTTACGAGCAGTACTTC. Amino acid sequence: CASSPSWDRGAYEQYF.

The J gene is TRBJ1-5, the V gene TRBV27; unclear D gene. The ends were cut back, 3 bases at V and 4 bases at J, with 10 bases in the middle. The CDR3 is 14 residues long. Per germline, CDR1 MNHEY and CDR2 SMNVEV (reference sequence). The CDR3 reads CASSLRSVNQPQHF. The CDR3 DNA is TGTGCCAGCAGTTTGAGGAGCGTTAATCAGCCCCAGCATTTT.